The 26 T cell receptor beta chains in this list originate from one sample, sequenced in a study of graft-versus-host responses after intestinal transplantation. Their specific antigens are unknown. Clones were read by immunoSEQ multiplex PCR, and TCRdb kept only the in-frame ones, dropping some. The sample records over 90,000 clones, 91% being singletons. The source was unstimulated CD4+ T cells sorted from spleen or lymph node cells, collected before transplant. The receptors originated from a human donor who was the organ donor for an intestinal transplant.

The chain links TRBV7-9 to TRBJ2-5; TRBD2 matches at 12 bases. This CDR3 contains 17 residues. The germline CDR1 and CDR2 sequences are SEHNR and FQNEAQ (reference sequence). Trimming removed 1 base from V and 1 base from J; junction bases left unmatched: 4. CDR3 loop: CASSLGGLAGLQETQYF. The CDR3 bases are TGTGCCAGCAGCTTAGGCGGACTAGCGGGGCTCCAAGAGACCCAGTACTTC.

The rearrangement joins TRBV7-2 to TRBJ2-3; the D is unclear. Germline V gene sequence: CDR1 SGHTA, CDR2 FQGNSA. V lost 1 base and J 4 bases, leaving 6 bases between the germline ends. This CDR3 spans 13 amino acids. The CDR3 nucleotides read TGTGCCAGCAGCTTAGGTACGGCAGATACGCAGTATTTT. Residues: CASSLGTADTQYF.

This rearrangement joins TRBV10-3 to TRBJ2-5; 7 bases fit TRBD1. V lost 8 bases to trimming and J lost 5 bases; unmatched junction nucleotides: 14. CDR1 is ENHRY, CDR2 SYGVKD, per germline. This CDR3 contains 15 residues. The CDR3 spells CAIGSWTGTEETQYF. The CDR3 DNA follows: TGTGCCATCGGTTCTTGGACAGGAACCGAGGAGACCCAGTACTTC.

The V and J genes are TRBV2 and TRBJ2-7, with D possibly being TRBD2 (6 bases). Germline-derived CDR1 and CDR2 are SNHLY and FYNNEI. V gave up 7 bases and J gave up 2 bases, with 21 bases separating them. The CDR3 runs to 16 residues. The chain's CDR3 is CASTLEDYRGTYEQYF. CDR3 bases: TGTGCCAGCACACTCGAGGACTACCGAGGGACCTACGAGCAGTACTTC.

The chain carries TRBV5-1 and TRBJ2-7; D gene uncertain. Germline assignment: CDR1 SGHRS and CDR2 YFSETQ. The V and J ends lost 0 bases and 3 bases respectively, with 7 bases between them. The CDR3 spans 13 residues. CDR3 amino acids: CASSLAHIYEQYF. In DNA, the CDR3 is TGCGCCAGCAGCTTGGCACACATCTACGAGCAGTACTTC.

The genes are TRBV7-9 and TRBJ2-7; D ambiguous. There are 14 residues in the CDR3. Per the germline V gene, CDR1 is SEHNR and CDR2 is FQNEAQ (reference sequence). Trimming cost V 2 bases and J 2 bases, with 10 bases left between them. This chain's CDR3 is CASSLLPAPYEQYF. The DNA of the CDR3 is TGTGCCAGCAGCTTACTACCCGCTCCCTACGAGCAGTACTTC.

The chain employs TRBV9 and TRBJ2-7; the D gene is possibly TRBD1 (5 bases). CDR1 SGDLS and CDR2 YYNGEE come from the germline V gene. This CDR3 has 14 residues. V was pared by 3 bases and J by 9 bases, with 19 bases between. This chain's CDR3 is CASSAQVTPRRQYF. The CDR3, as DNA: TGTGCCAGCAGCGCACAGGTTACCCCTCGGCGGCAGTACTTC.

The chain employs TRBV11-3 and TRBJ2-3; the D gene is possibly TRBD2 (7 bases). Trimming shortened V by 3 bases and J by 5 bases, and 15 bases separated the two germline ends. The germline gives CDR1 SGHNT, CDR2 YENEEA. The CDR3 totals 15 residues. CDR3 sequence (DNA): TGTGCCAGCAGCTTCGGGGGGCTGAATGGAGATACGCAGTATTTT. Translating it yields CASSFGGLNGDTQYF.

In its sample, this clone was seen once. This sequence joins TRBV28 and TRBJ1-4; 9 positions match TRBD1. Germline assignment: CDR1 MDHEN and CDR2 SYDVKM. This CDR3 has 14 residues. The trim removed 3 bases at V and 5 bases at J, leaving 1 base unmatched. The chain's CDR3 is CASSLGTGNEKLFF. The CDR3 nucleotides are TGTGCCAGCAGTTTGGGGACAGGGAATGAAAAACTGTTTTTT.

This clone was recorded only once. The J gene is TRBJ2-4, the V gene TRBV6-5, with 9 bases lining up with TRBD2. Trimming removed 5 bases from V and 9 bases from J; junction bases left unmatched: 11. CDR3 size: 15 residues. CDR1 and CDR2 (germline): MNHEY, SVGAGI. CDR3 region: CASSPSGVNWGIQYF. The DNA of the CDR3 is TGTGCCAGCAGTCCTAGCGGGGTCAACTGGGGCATTCAGTACTTC.

The V gene is TRBV2, the J gene TRBJ1-2; D gene ambiguous. The CDR3 consists of 11 residues. With 6 bases removed from V and 8 bases from J, the gap between germline ends came to 10 bases. Germline CDR1 and CDR2: SNHLY and FYNNEI. CDR3 nucleotides: TGTGCCAGCAGGGAGTTTGGGGGCTACACCTTC. Translating gives CASREFGGYTF.

This clone showed up just once. The rearrangement uses TRBV4-3 and TRBJ1-5, with D uncertain. V shed 4 bases and J shed 4 bases, with 8 bases lying between them. CDR1 and CDR2 (germline): LGHNA, YSLEER. This CDR3 region has 13 residues. The CDR3 protein is CASSPILNQPQHF. The CDR3, as DNA: TGCGCCAGCAGCCCCATACTTAATCAGCCCCAGCATTTT.

This clone came up once. This sequence joins TRBV5-1 and TRBJ2-7, with D tentatively TRBD1 (5 bases). The CDR3 loop spans 16 amino acids. Per germline, CDR1 SGHRS and CDR2 YFSETQ. Trimming took off 6 bases at V and 6 bases at J, with 25 bases between the two ends. This CDR3 reads CASTREGEWGGGEQYF. The CDR3 DNA reads TGCGCCAGCACCAGAGAAGGGGAATGGGGTGGCGGCGAGCAGTACTTC.

The rearrangement links TRBV2 to TRBJ2-3; perhaps TRBD2 as D (5 bases). The germline CDR1 and CDR2 sequences are SNHLY and FYNNEI. The ends were cut back, 5 bases at V and 0 bases at J, with 12 bases in the middle. The CDR3 runs to 15 residues. The DNA for the CDR3 is TGTGCCAGCAGTCCGGACTCCTCTAGCACAGATACGCAGTATTTT. It is translated as CASSPDSSSTDTQYF. Supplemented by reference TRBV2 and TRBJ2-3, the full variable domain reads EPEVTQTPSHQVTQMGQEVILRCVPISNHLYFYWYRQILGQKVEFLVSFYNNEISEKSEIFDDQFSVERPDGSNFTLKIRSTKLEDSAMYFCASSPDSSSTDTQYFGPGTRLTVL.

The chain couples TRBV4-3 to TRBJ2-7; TRBD2 might be the D (5 bases). The CDR3 extends over 17 amino acids. Germline lookup yields CDR1 LGHNA and CDR2 YSLEER. V was clipped by 4 bases and J by 1 base, with 20 bases between them. The CDR3 coding sequence is TGCGCCAGCAGCCGGGTCAAAGGCGGGCCAGGATCCTACGAGCAGTACTTC. Its translation: CASSRVKGGPGSYEQYF.

The chain joins TRBV4-1 to TRBJ1-4, with TRBD1 as a possible D gene (5 bases). CDR3 length: 17 residues. V lost 4 bases, J lost 4 bases, and 19 bases lay in between. CDR1 and CDR2 from the germline V gene are MGHRA and YSYEKL. This chain's CDR3 is CASSPISVGVNNEKLFF. In nucleotides, the CDR3 is TGCGCCAGCAGCCCAATCTCCGTAGGGGTGAATAATGAAAAACTGTTTTTT.

This clone has more than one count but fewer than ten. The chain combines TRBV10-3 with TRBJ1-5; a weak D match, TRBD1 (6 bases). The CDR3 runs to 12 residues. V was cut by 8 bases and J by 5 bases, with 10 bases left in between. Germline lookup yields CDR1 ENHRY and CDR2 SYGVKD. The CDR3 here is CAIGPGDQPQHF. The CDR3 DNA reads as TGTGCCATCGGGCCAGGGGATCAGCCCCAGCATTTT.

The genes are TRBV6-5 and TRBJ1-2; 7 bases match TRBD1. CDR1 is MNHEY, CDR2 SVGAGI, per germline. The CDR3 covers 14 residues. After removal of 6 bases from V and 8 bases from J, the junction contained 12 bases not matched to a gene. CDR3 DNA sequence: TGTGCCAGCAGGCCACAGGGGAAAGGCGCCGGCTACACCTTC. It translates to CASRPQGKGAGYTF.

The chain combines TRBV4-2 with TRBJ2-7; 7 bases map to TRBD2. Germline CDR1 LGHNA, CDR2 YNFKEQ. This CDR3 region has 13 residues. Trimming removed 3 bases from V and 2 bases from J; junction bases left unmatched: 1. The CDR3 spells CASSQAGAYEQYF. CDR3 DNA sequence: TGTGCCAGCAGCCAGGCGGGGGCCTACGAGCAGTACTTC.

The genes are TRBV28 and TRBJ2-1; 12 positions match TRBD2. Trimming cost V 3 bases and J 9 bases; bases outside gene matches: 9. Germline CDR1 MDHEN, CDR2 SYDVKM. The CDR3 is made up of 16 amino acids. The CDR3 reads CASSLPTSGGFLEQFF. The CDR3 region has the DNA TGTGCCAGCAGTTTGCCAACTAGCGGGGGGTTTCTTGAGCAGTTCTTC. The full variable domain, rest sourced from reference TRBV28 and TRBJ2-1, is DVKVTQSSRYLVKRTGEKVFLECVQDMDHENMFWYRQDPGLGLRLIYFSYDVKMKEKGDIPEGYSVSREKKERFSLILESASTNQTSMYLCASSLPTSGGFLEQFFGPGTRLTVL.

The V and J genes are TRBV29-1 and TRBJ2-7; TRBD1 aligns across 8 bases. Trimming took 4 bases from V and 2 from J; bases not matched to a gene: 7. Germline lookup yields CDR1 SQVTM and CDR2 ANQGSEA. This CDR3 region has 14 residues. The CDR3 DNA reads TGCAGCGTTGCCCCCGGACAGGGAACCTACGAGCAGTACTTC. Its translation is CSVAPGQGTYEQYF.

The chain employs TRBV12-2 and TRBJ2-3; the D segment call TRBD1 is taken from the table without a DNA check. TRBV12-2 is recorded as a pseudogene. CDR3 length: 17 residues. The CDR3 spells CASRLGDRGGGTDTQYF. The CDR3 DNA sequence: TGTGCAAGTCGCTTAGGGGACAGGGGGGGAGGAACAGATACGCAGTATTTT.

This clone has just one count. The chain couples TRBV5-8 to TRBJ1-2; D gene ambiguous. The V gene's germline CDR1 is SGHTS and CDR2 YDEGEE. Between the trimmed V and J ends, which lost 6 bases and 4 bases, there was a span of 10 bases. The CDR3 is 12 residues long. DNA for the CDR3: TGTGCCAGCACTGCCCAGCGCTATGGCTACACCTTC. This gives the protein CASTAQRYGYTF.

Comments on this clone: The germline gene is not matched at one end of the junction; a read error may be the cause. This chain uses TRBV11-2 with TRBJ1-6; 8 bases map to TRBD1. Germline V gives CDR1 SGHAT, CDR2 FQNNGV. The CDR3 runs 14 residues. CDR3 sequence reads: CASSSGQGYSPLRF. The CDR3 coding sequence is TGTGCCAGCAGCAGTGGACAGGGCTATTCACCCCTCCGCTTT.

The V gene is TRBV28, the J gene TRBJ2-7; 8 nucleotides align to TRBD2. In germline, CDR1 is MDHEN, CDR2 SYDVKM. CDR3 length: 14 residues. V lost 4 bases to trimming and J lost 3 bases; unmatched junction nucleotides: 5. CDR3 loop: CASSSRGGVYEQYF. In nucleotides, the CDR3 is TGTGCCAGCAGTTCCCGGGGGGGCGTCTACGAGCAGTACTTC.

The rearrangement links TRBV6-5 to TRBJ2-7, with a tentative D call TRBD2 (6 bases). The germline V gene encodes CDR1 MNHEY and CDR2 SVGAGI. V was cut by 0 bases and J by 6 bases, with 15 bases left in between. CDR3 length: 15 residues. Here the CDR3 DNA reads TGTGCCAGCAGTTACTCGAAACTAGCAAACGGCGAGCAGTACTTC. This gives the protein CASSYSKLANGEQYF.